This section outlines one TCR beta chain sequence together with its context. What it binds is unknown. This sample is part of a study of T cell responses to AZD1222 COVID-19 vaccine. At the level of the study: Second-dose intervals of approximately 4 or approximately 12 weeks were pooled. Broader study findings: Baseline serology detected seropositivity in only five or six AZD1222 recipients. Scientists sampled the repertoires only once the peak T cell response had passed. Spike-specific TCR breadth and depth went up after people got two AZD1222 doses.

V was cut by 6 bases and J by 5 bases, with 12 bases left in between. The CDR3 extends over 13 amino acids. Produced via immunoSEQ multiplex PCR; TCRdb's table is partial and in-frame only. The sample contains roughly 160,000 clones, approximately 94% of which appear only once. This sequence originates from an adult in good health. V gene TRBV12-3 or TRBV12-4 combines with J gene TRBJ2-3; D perhaps matches TRBD1 (6 bases). The sequences come from peripheral blood, collected on day 0 of AZD1222 vaccination. As DNA, the CDR3 is TGTGCCAGCAGCCGCCCAGGGGAAGATACGCAGTATTTT. Residues: CASSRPGEDTQYF.